This T cell receptor beta chain comes out of a study of identical twins' blood T cells. Study results and caveats: Shared environment remains a possible cause of twin similarity.

TCRdb reanalysed the 5' RACE reads using MiXCR and keeps one entry per CDR3 protein. The data show roughly 340,000 distinct CDR3 sequences, around 30% seen once. A note on this clonotype: Its antigen remains unidentified.

The V end lost 9 bases, the J end lost 6 bases, and 12 bases lay between the germline ends. This CDR3 contains 12 residues. Germline-derived CDR1 and CDR2 are SEHNR and FQNEAQ (reference sequence). Specimen: PBMCs. The receptor was isolated from a woman aged 18 to 50 in good health. The V gene is TRBV7-9, the J gene TRBJ2-1; D is uncertain. The CDR3 DNA is TGTGCCAGTGGGCGGCCGCCCAATGAGCAGTTCTTC. This sequence encodes CASGRPPNEQFF.